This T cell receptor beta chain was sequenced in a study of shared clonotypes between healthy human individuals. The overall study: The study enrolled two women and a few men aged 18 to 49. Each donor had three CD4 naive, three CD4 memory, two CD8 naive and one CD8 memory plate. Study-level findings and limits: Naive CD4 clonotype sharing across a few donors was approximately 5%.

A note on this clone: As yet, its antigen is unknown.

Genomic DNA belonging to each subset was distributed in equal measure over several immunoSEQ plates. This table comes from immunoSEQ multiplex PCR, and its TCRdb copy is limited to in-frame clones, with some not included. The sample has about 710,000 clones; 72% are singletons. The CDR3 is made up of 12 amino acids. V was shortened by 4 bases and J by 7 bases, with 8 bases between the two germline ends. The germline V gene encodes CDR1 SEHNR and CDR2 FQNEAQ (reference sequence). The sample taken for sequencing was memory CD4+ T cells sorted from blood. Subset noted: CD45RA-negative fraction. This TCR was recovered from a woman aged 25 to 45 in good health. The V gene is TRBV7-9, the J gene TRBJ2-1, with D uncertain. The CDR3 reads CASSSTSNEQFF. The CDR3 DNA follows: TGTGCCAGCAGCTCCACCAGTAATGAGCAGTTCTTC.